This T cell receptor (beta chain) came from a study of identical twins (dated by TCRdb to the mid-2010s). The study in broad terms: The study deep-sequenced TCR alpha and beta repertoires from monozygotic twins, unrelated adults of various ages and cord blood to test whether fetal clonotypes persist. Replicate twin experiments were performed at different times using different library preparation protocols to rule out contamination. What the study reported, not specific to this receptor: Because the same donors could not be followed over many years, conclusions were based on cross-sectional statistical analysis. Out-of-frame TCR alpha sequences shared between twins showed an excess of low generation-probability sequences compared with coincidental sharing between unrelated individuals. Abundant cord blood beta clonotypes carried fewer insertions; young adult naive repertoires showed a weaker similar trend, while memory repertoires showed none. Excess twin sharing in beta out-of-frame sequences was weaker because fewer shared sequences lowered the signal-to-noise ratio. Invariant T cells such as MAIT and iNKT could partly confound zero-insertion analyses, although diverse VJ usage argued against such confounding for most clonotypes. Recombination models systematically underestimated out-of-frame TCR alpha sharing in monozygotic twins but agreed with sharing between unrelated individuals.

The library was obtained by 5' RACE. Sequencer: Illumina HiSeq 2000. A universal primer binding site was added through template switching, and the final cDNA carried a unique molecular identifier so that TCR cDNA molecules could be counted accurately. Specific primers in the conserved constant-segment region were used to synthesize first-strand cDNA for TCR alpha and beta chains. To control for contamination, every cDNA library was double barcoded, receiving both a SMART-Mk sample barcode and Illumina barcodes. TruSeq adapter sequences, together with Illumina sample barcodes, were added in two successive PCR steps. The TCR alpha and beta cDNA libraries were sequenced on the Illumina HiSeq platform using custom primers. As for the authors' bioinformatics: Raw reads were processed with MiGEC to extract unique molecular identifiers, and MiXCR was used to determine CDR3 positions. For each individual, recombination models were inferred using an EM algorithm with the repgenHMM and IGoR tools. The tcR package in R was used for shared clonotype analysis, with sharing normalized by the product of cloneset sizes. To study raw recombination free of thymic and clonal selection effects, out-of-frame nonproductive sequences were analyzed. The public reads were reanalyzed by TCRdb: fastp trimming at Q25, MiXCR alignment, in-frame beta chains only. Identical CDR3 proteins give one entry, which carries the most common genes and DNA. In this record, the V and J calls reflect TCRdb's handling and not the investigators' own analysis. In all, the sample holds around 690,000 distinct CDR3 sequences, and around 20% of those were seen once. Of the sample, around 4.5% falls within the top ten clones.

V lost 4 bases and J lost 0 bases; the stretch between them is 14 bases long. The CDR3 measures 15 amino acids from cysteine to phenylalanine. Kept here is only the CDR3 DNA, which spans 45 bases and is read in frame from base 1. From the germline V gene, CDR1 is SGHRS and CDR2 is YFSETQ. Note on this clonotype: What antigen it recognizes has not been identified. Per-nucleotide qualities are absent, and no much larger clonotype sits a single base away.

Only healthy Caucasian donors were included. The twin cohort comprised three pairs of female monozygotic twins, all aged roughly 18 to 29 years. RNA for TCR libraries was isolated from peripheral blood mononuclear cells. Another study also made use of these data, one on T cells expressing NK-cell markers. Drawing on the second study: Eight donors provided sorted CD3+CD56+NKG2C+, CD3+CD56+NKG2C- and CD3+CD56-NKG2C+ T-cell subsets, whose TCR beta-chain repertoires were profiled. Among the eight sequenced donors, seven were HCMV-seropositive and one was HCMV-seronegative. To restrict sorting to alphabetaTCR-expressing T cells, an anti-gammadeltaTCR antibody was added in several experiments. In a handful of donors, the dominant CD3+CD56+NKG2C+ clonotypes ranked among the top 10 CD8+ clonotypes, making up roughly 1.0-8% of CD8+ T cells. Those dominant clonotypes were again the most abundant among CD3+CD56-NKG2C+ cells in several donors, at roughly 28.3-60.1%. Whether the expanded NKG2C-expressing T cell clones were specific for HCMV antigens remained unclear. The study sequenced eight donors, all healthy volunteers chosen at random: three men and five women. A commercial ELISA kit detecting HCMV-specific IgG in serum was used to determine HCMV serostatus. Bulk peripheral blood T-cell repertoires were additionally sequenced from unsorted PBMC for six donors. MIGEC was used to demultiplex reads and group the reads by UMI, and MiTCR was used to assemble and quantify clonotypes. Only TCR cDNA sequences supported by at least two reads were kept to exclude erroneous sequences. The tcR package was used for downstream repertoire analysis, with clonotypes matched between fractions based on CDR3 nucleotide sequence plus V segment. VDJmatch was used to annotate antigen specificity against VDJdb, with one amino acid substitution allowed in CDR3.

This receptor chain uses TRBV5-1 and TRBJ2-7; no D segment can be confidently identified. The sequence was obtained from a woman aged 18-30 years in good health. The specimen sequenced was PBMCs. This receptor has the CDR3 CASSASPTNSYEQYF. Here is the DNA: TGCGCCAGCAGCGCGTCCCCCACTAACTCCTACGAGCAGTACTTC.